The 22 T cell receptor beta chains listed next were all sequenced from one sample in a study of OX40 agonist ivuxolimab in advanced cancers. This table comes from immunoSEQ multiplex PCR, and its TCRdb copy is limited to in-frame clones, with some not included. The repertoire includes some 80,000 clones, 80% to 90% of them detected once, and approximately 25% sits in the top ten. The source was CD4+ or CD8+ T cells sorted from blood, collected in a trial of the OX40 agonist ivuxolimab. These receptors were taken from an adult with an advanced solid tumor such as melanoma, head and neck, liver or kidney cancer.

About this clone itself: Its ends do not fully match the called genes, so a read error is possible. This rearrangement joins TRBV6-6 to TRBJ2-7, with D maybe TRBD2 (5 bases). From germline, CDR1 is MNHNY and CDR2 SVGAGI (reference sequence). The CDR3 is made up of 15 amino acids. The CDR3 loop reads CASSHSDPGFHEQYF. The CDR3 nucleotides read TGTGCCAGCAGTCACTCGGATCCGGGGTTCCACGAGCAGTACTTC.

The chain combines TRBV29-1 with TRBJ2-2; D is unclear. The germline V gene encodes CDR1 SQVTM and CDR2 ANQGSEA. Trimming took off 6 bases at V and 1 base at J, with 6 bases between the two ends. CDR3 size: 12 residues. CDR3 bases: TGCAGCGTGGGAATGAACACCGGGGAGCTGTTTTTT. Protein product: CSVGMNTGELFF.

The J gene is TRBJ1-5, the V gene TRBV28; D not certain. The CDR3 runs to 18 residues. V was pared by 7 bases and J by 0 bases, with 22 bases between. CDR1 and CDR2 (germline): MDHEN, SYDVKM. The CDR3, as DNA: TGTGCCAGCAACGGGCTGATGCCGTTCGGGTATAGCAATCAGCCCCAGCATTTT. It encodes CASNGLMPFGYSNQPQHF.

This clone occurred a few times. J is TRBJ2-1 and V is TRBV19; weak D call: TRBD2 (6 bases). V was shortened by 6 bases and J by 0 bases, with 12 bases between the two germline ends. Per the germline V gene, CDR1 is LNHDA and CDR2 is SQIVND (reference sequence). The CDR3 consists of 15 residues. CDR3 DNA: TGTGCCAGTAGGGGTCCCGGGAGCTCCTACAATGAGCAGTTCTTC. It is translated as CASRGPGSSYNEQFF.

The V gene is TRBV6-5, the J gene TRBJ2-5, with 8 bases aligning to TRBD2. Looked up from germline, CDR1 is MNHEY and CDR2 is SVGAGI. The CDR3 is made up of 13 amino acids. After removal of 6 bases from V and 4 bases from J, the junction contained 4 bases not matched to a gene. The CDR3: CASSQAGVETQYF. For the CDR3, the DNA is TGTGCCAGCAGCCAAGCGGGAGTAGAGACCCAGTACTTC.

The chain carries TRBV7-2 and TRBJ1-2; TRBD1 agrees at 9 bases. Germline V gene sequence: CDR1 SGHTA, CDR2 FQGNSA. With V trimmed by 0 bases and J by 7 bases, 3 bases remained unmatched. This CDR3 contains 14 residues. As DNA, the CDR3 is TGTGCCAGCAGCTTAGCCGGGACAGGGTCTGGCTACACCTTC. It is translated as CASSLAGTGSGYTF.

The CDR3 DNA reads as TGTGCCTGGAACCCCGAGAACAGATACTACGAGCAGTACTTC. This encodes CAWNPENRYYEQYF. The rearrangement links TRBV30 to TRBJ2-5; the D is unclear. The end of the DNA is better explained by TRBJ2-7, so the J call may be wrong. Germline V gene data show CDR1 as GTSNPN and CDR2 as SVGIG (reference sequence). The CDR3 covers 14 residues.

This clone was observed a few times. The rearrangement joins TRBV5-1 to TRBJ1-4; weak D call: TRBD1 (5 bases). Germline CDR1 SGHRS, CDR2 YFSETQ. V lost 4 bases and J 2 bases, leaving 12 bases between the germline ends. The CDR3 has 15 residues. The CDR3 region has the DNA TGCGCCAGCAGCCTGGAACAGGCGACTAATGAAAAACTGTTTTTT. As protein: CASSLEQATNEKLFF.

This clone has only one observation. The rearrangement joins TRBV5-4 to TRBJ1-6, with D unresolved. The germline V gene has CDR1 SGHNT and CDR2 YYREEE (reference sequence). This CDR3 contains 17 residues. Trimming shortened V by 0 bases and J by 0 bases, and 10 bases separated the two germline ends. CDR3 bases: TGTGCCAGCAGCTTGGGATCGGGGAGCTCCTATAATTCACCCCTCCACTTT. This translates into CASSLGSGSSYNSPLHF.

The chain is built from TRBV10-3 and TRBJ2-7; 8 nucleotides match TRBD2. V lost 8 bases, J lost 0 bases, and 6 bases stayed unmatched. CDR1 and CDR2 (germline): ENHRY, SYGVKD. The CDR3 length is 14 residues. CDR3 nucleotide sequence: TGTGCCATCCGTCGAGCGGGAGCCTCCTACGAGCAGTACTTC. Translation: CAIRRAGASYEQYF.

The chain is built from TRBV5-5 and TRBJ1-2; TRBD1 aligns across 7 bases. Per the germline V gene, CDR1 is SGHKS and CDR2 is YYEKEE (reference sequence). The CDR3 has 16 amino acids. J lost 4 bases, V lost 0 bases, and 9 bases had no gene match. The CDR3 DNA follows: TGTGCCAGCAGCTTGGACTCGGGACAGCAAGCCTATGGCTACACCTTC. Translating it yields CASSLDSGQQAYGYTF.

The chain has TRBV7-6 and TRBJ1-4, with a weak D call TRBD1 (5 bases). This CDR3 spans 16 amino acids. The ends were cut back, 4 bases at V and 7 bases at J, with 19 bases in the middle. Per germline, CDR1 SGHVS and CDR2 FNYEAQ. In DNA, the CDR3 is TGTGCCAGCAGCTCCAGCACGGAGGGGTTTGGTGAAAAACTGTTTTTT. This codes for CASSSSTEGFGEKLFF.

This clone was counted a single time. The CDR3 sequence is CASSLQGWNTEAFF. In DNA form, the CDR3 reads TGTGCCAGCAGCCTACAGGGCTGGAACACTGAAGCTTTCTTT. This chain connects TRBV7-2 to TRBJ1-1, with D perhaps matching TRBD1 (6 bases). The CDR3 runs to 14 residues. V lost 5 bases and J lost 1, with 11 bases in between. Germline V lookup: CDR1 SGHTA, CDR2 FQGNSA.

CDR3 nucleotides: TGTGCCAGCAGCCCCCGGACTACCAACACCGGGGAGCTGTTTTTT. It specifies CASSPRTTNTGELFF. V and J are TRBV9 and TRBJ2-2; D perhaps matches TRBD2 (6 bases). Trimming stripped 4 bases from V and 2 bases from J, with 12 bases between. The CDR3 runs 15 residues. CDR1 is SGDLS and CDR2 is YYNGEE in the germline V gene.

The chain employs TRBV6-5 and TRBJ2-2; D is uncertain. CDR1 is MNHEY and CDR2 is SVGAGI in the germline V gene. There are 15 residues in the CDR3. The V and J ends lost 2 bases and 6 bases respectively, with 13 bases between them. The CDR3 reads CASSYADLSSGELFF. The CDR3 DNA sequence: TGTGCCAGCAGTTACGCTGACTTATCGTCCGGGGAGCTGTTTTTT.

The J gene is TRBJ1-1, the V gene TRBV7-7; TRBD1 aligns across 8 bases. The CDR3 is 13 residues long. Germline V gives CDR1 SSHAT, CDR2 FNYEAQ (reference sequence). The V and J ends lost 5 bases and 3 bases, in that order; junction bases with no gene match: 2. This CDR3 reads CASSPDRDTEAFF. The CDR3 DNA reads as TGTGCCAGCAGCCCGGACAGGGACACTGAAGCTTTCTTT. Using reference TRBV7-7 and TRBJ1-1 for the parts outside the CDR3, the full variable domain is GAGVSQSPRYKVTKRGQDVTLRCDPISSHATLYWYQQALGQGPEFLTYFNYEAQPDKSGLPSDRFSAERPEGSISTLTIQRTEQRDSAMYRCASSPDRDTEAFFGQGTRLTVV.

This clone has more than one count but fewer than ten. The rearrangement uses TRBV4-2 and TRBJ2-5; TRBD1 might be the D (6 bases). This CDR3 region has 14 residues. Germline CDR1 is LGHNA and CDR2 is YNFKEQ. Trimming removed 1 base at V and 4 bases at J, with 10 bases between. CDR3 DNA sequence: TGTGCCAGCAGCCAAGGAGGGGGACGAGAGACCCAGTACTTC. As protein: CASSQGGGRETQYF.

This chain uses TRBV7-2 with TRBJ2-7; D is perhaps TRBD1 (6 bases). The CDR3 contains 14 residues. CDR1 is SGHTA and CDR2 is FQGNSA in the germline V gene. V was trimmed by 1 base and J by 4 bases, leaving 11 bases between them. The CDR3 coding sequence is TGTGCCAGCAGCTTAGATCAGGGGCGATACGAGCAGTACTTC. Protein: CASSLDQGRYEQYF. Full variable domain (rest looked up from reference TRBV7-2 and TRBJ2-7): GAGVSQSPSNKVTEKGKDVELRCDPISGHTALYWYRQSLGQGLEFLIYFQGNSAPDKSGLPSDRFSAERTGGSVSTLTIQRTQQEDSAVYLCASSLDQGRYEQYFGPGTRLTVT.

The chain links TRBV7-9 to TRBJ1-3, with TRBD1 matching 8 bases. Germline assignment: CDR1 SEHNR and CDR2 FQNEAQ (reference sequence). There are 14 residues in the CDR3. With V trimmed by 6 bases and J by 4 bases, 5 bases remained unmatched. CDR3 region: CASRKTGEGNTIYF. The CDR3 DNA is TGTGCCAGCAGGAAGACAGGGGAAGGAAACACCATATATTTT.

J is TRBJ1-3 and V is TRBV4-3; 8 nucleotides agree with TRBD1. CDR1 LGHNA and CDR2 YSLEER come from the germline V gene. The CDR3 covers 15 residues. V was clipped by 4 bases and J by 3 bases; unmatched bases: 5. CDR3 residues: CASSPVGQGGNTIYF. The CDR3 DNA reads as TGCGCCAGCAGCCCAGTCGGACAGGGTGGAAACACCATATATTTT.

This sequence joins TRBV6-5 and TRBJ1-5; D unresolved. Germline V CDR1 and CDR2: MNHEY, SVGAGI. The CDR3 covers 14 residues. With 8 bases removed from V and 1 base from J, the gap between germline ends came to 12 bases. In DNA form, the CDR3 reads TGTGCCAGCCTACTTGGGTTAAGCAATCAGCCCCAGCATTTT. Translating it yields CASLLGLSNQPQHF.

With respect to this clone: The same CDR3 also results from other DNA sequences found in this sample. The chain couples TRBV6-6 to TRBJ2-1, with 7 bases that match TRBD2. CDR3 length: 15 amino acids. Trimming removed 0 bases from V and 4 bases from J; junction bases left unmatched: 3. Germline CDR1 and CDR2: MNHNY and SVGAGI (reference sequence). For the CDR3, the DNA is TGTGCCAGCAGTTACTCGGGGGGAGGGTACAATGAGCAGTTCTTC. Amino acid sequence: CASSYSGGGYNEQFF.